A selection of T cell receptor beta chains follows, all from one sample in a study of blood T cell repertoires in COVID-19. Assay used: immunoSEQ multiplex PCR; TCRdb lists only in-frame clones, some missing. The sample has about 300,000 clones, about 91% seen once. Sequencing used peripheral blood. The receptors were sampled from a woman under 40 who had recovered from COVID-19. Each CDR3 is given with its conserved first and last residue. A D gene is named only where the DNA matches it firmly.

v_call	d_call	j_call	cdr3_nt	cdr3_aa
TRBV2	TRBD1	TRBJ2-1	TGTGCCAGCATAAGGGGGACAGGGTTCTCCAATGAGCAGTTCTTC	CASIRGTGFSNEQFF
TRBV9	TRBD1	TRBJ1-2	TGTGCCAGCAGCGAGGGGGACAGGGGTCGCTACACCTTC	CASSEGDRGRYTF
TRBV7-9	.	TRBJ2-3	TGTGCCAGCAGCTTAAACAGGGAAGAAGATACGCAGTATTTT	CASSLNREEDTQYF
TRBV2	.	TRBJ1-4	TGTGCCAGCGCCAAATCGGGGGAAAAACTGTTTTTT	CASAKSGEKLFF
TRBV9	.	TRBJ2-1	TGTGCCAGCAGGGGCACAGGGCTCGAGGGCAATGAGCAGTTCTTC	CASRGTGLEGNEQFF
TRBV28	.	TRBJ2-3	TGTGCCAGCAGTTTACAGGTCCCAGATACGCAGTATTTT	CASSLQVPDTQYF
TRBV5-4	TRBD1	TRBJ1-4	TGTGCCAGCAGCTTGGGGACAGGGGGCGGGCTGGATGAAAAACTGTTTTTT	CASSLGTGGGLDEKLFF
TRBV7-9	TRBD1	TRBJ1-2	TGTGCCAGCAGCGCCACCGGGACAGGGATTGGCTACACCTTC	CASSATGTGIGYTF
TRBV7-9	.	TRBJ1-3	TGTGCCAGCAGCCGACAGTCCTCTGGAAACACCATATATTTT	CASSRQSSGNTIYF
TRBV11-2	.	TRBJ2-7	TGTGCCAGCAGCTTAACAGATTCCTCCTACGAGCAGTACTTC	CASSLTDSSYEQYF
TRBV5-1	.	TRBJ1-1	TGCGCCAGCAGCCGGACATACTGGAACACTGAAGCTTTCTTT	CASSRTYWNTEAFF